This section outlines one TCR beta chain sequence together with its context. Its antigen is currently unknown. The data were produced by immunoSEQ multiplex PCR, yet TCRdb's version contains in-frame clones alone and is incomplete. This sample yields roughly 110,000 clones, of which 87% are seen a single time; 3.5% to 4.5% belongs to the top ten. Germline V CDR1 and CDR2: MNHEY, SMNVEV (reference sequence). The CDR3 loop spans 14 amino acids. This entry comes from a study of T cell responses to AZD1222 COVID-19 vaccine. Study-wide results and caveats: Every sample of the repertoires postdated the peak T cell response.

The sequenced sample was peripheral blood, obtained on day 0 of AZD1222 vaccination. This TCR was sampled from an adult in good health. The gene calls are TRBV27 and TRBJ2-3; 8 nucleotides match TRBD2. The CDR3 loop is CVQGREVGTDTQYF. DNA for the CDR3: TGTGTACAAGGGCGGGAGGTGGGCACAGATACGCAGTATTTT.